These T cell receptor beta chains were read from a single sample in a study of siplizumab effects on memory and regulatory T cells. Clones were read by immunoSEQ multiplex PCR, and TCRdb kept only the in-frame ones, dropping some. The sample yields approximately 100,000 clones, about 91% seen once. The sample consisted of Tregs sorted from blood. The receptors shown here come from a human donor in good health. The CDR3 runs from the conserved cysteine through the conserved F or W. Fields, in order: J gene, V gene, D gene, clone size, CDR3 protein, CDR3 DNA. The D gene is left open where the match is weak. A clone size is listed for some rows: how often the clone was seen (once, few, many), or a class if it is expanded.

J: TRBJ1-2; V: TRBV5-6; D: -; size: -; CDR3: CASSFRGVNYGYTF; DNA: TGTGCCAGCAGCTTTCGGGGTGTTAACTATGGCTACACCTTC
J: TRBJ1-4; V: TRBV5-1; D: -; size: -; CDR3: CASSLEGATNEKLFF; DNA: TGCGCCAGCAGCTTGGAGGGGGCAACTAATGAAAAACTGTTTTTT
J: TRBJ2-2; V: TRBV25-1; D: TRBD1; size: -; CDR3: CASSVTGGVNTGELFF; DNA: TGTGCCAGCAGTGTGACAGGGGGCGTGAACACCGGGGAGCTGTTTTTT
J: TRBJ2-3; V: TRBV19; D: TRBD1; size: -; CDR3: CASSILSVDRGFADTQYF; DNA: TGTGCCAGTAGTATTCTCTCCGTGGACAGGGGGTTCGCAGATACGCAGTATTTT
J: TRBJ2-1; V: TRBV7-3; D: -; size: once; CDR3: CASSLGRGLFF; DNA: TGTGCCAGCAGCTTAGGCAGGGGATTATTCTTC
J: TRBJ2-2; V: TRBV9; D: -; size: -; CDR3: CASSVLWSGTGELFF; DNA: TGTGCCAGCAGCGTATTGTGGTCTGGCACCGGGGAGCTGTTTTTT
J: TRBJ1-2; V: TRBV7-2; D: -; size: -; CDR3: CASSLVGRANYGYTF; DNA: TGTGCCAGCAGCTTAGTGGGCAGGGCGAACTATGGCTACACCTTC
J: TRBJ1-3; V: TRBV7-9; D: -; size: -; CDR3: CASSLIHSSSGNTIYF; DNA: TGTGCCAGCAGCTTAATCCATTCGAGCTCTGGAAACACCATATATTTT
J: TRBJ2-3; V: TRBV5-1; D: -; size: -; CDR3: CASSLVEGADTQYF; DNA: TGCGCCAGCAGCTTGGTTGAGGGGGCAGATACGCAGTATTTT
J: TRBJ1-1; V: TRBV5-4; D: TRBD1; size: few; CDR3: CASSSQGGNTEAFF; DNA: TGTGCCAGCAGTTCACAGGGGGGGAACACTGAAGCTTTCTTT
J: TRBJ1-2; V: TRBV5-1; D: TRBD1; size: -; CDR3: CASSLTGGANYGYTF; DNA: TGCGCCAGCAGCCTCACAGGGGGCGCAAACTATGGCTACACCTTC
J: TRBJ2-5; V: TRBV6-6; D: TRBD1; size: -; CDR3: CASSYDRALETQYF; DNA: TGTGCCAGCAGTTACGACAGGGCCTTGGAGACCCAGTACTTC
J: TRBJ1-4; V: TRBV4-1; D: -; size: -; CDR3: CASSQVWERSEKLFF; DNA: TGCGCCAGCAGCCAAGTCTGGGAAAGGAGTGAAAAACTGTTTTTT
J: TRBJ2-2; V: TRBV19; D: -; size: -; CDR3: CASSMGLLTGELFF; DNA: TGTGCCAGTAGTATGGGGCTACTCACCGGGGAGCTGTTTTTT
J: TRBJ2-2; V: TRBV2; D: -; size: -; CDR3: CASSRSVPNTGELFF; DNA: TGTGCCAGCAGTCGCAGCGTACCGAACACCGGGGAGCTGTTTTTT
J: TRBJ2-7; V: TRBV28; D: TRBD2; size: -; CDR3: CASSPGLAGRPSYEQYF; DNA: TGTGCCAGCAGCCCTGGACTAGCGGGGCGACCCTCCTACGAGCAGTACTTC
J: TRBJ2-7; V: TRBV18; D: -; size: -; CDR3: CASSPGSREQYF; DNA: TGTGCCAGCTCACCAGGCAGCCGCGAGCAGTACTTC
J: TRBJ1-4; V: TRBV2; D: -; size: -; CDR3: CASHTRATNEKLFF; DNA: TGTGCCTCCCATACCAGGGCAACTAATGAAAAACTGTTTTTT
J: TRBJ2-7; V: TRBV5-1; D: TRBD2; size: -; CDR3: CASRREPYEQYF; DNA: TGCGCCAGCAGGCGGGAGCCTTACGAGCAGTACTTC
J: TRBJ2-7; V: TRBV19; D: TRBD1; size: once; CDR3: CASSITGGAEQYF; DNA: TGTGCCAGTAGTATCACAGGGGGCGCCGAGCAGTACTTC
J: TRBJ2-3; V: TRBV12-5; D: -; size: -; CDR3: CASGLGDFSTDTQYF; DNA: TGTGCTAGTGGCCTAGGGGACTTTAGCACAGATACGCAGTATTTT
J: TRBJ1-5; V: TRBV5-4; D: TRBD1; size: -; CDR3: CASSRGQGTQHF; DNA: TGTGCCAGCAGCCGGGGACAGGGAACCCAGCATTTT
J: TRBJ1-6; V: TRBV5-1; D: -; size: -; CDR3: CASSLGQFYGFTLYNSPLHF; DNA: TGCGCCAGCAGCTTGGGACAGTTCTATGGCTTCACCCTCTATAATTCACCCCTCCACTTT
J: TRBJ1-5; V: TRBV19; D: -; size: once; CDR3: CASSIVGGTSGNQPQHF; DNA: TGTGCCAGTAGTATAGTAGGTGGGACAAGCGGCAATCAGCCCCAGCATTTT
J: TRBJ2-1; V: TRBV2; D: -; size: once; CDR3: CASRFLGIEQFF; DNA: TGTGCCAGCAGGTTCCTAGGGATCGAGCAGTTCTTC
J: TRBJ2-1; V: TRBV19; D: -; size: -; CDR3: CASTDRPSSYNEQFF; DNA: TGTGCCAGTACAGACAGGCCCAGCTCCTACAATGAGCAGTTCTTC
J: TRBJ2-1; V: TRBV10-3; D: -; size: once; CDR3: CAISEYGGAGYNEQFF; DNA: TGTGCCATCAGTGAGTATGGGGGTGCGGGATACAATGAGCAGTTCTTC
J: TRBJ2-7; V: TRBV5-1; D: -; size: -; CDR3: CASSNFRDPTNYEQYF; DNA: TGCGCCAGCAGCAATTTCCGGGACCCAACAAACTACGAGCAGTACTTC
J: TRBJ2-7; V: TRBV7-9; D: -; size: -; CDR3: CASSLVGANYEQYF; DNA: TGTGCCAGCAGCTTAGTAGGGGCCAACTACGAGCAGTACTTC
J: TRBJ2-7; V: TRBV18; D: -; size: -; CDR3: CASSPQRYEQYF; DNA: TGTGCCAGCTCACCACAAAGATACGAGCAGTACTTC
J: TRBJ2-3; V: TRBV5-1; D: TRBD2; size: -; CDR3: CASSAGTSTDADTQYF; DNA: TGCGCCAGCAGCGCGGGGACTAGCACTGATGCAGATACGCAGTATTTT
J: TRBJ2-5; V: TRBV5-1; D: -; size: -; CDR3: CASSYAGGTYQETQYF; DNA: TGCGCCAGCAGCTATGCAGGGGGGACCTACCAAGAGACCCAGTACTTC
J: TRBJ1-4; V: TRBV10-3; D: TRBD1; size: -; CDR3: CAIRPGQGNEKLFF; DNA: TGTGCCATCAGGCCGGGACAGGGGAACGAAAAACTGTTTTTT
J: TRBJ1-1; V: TRBV7-6; D: -; size: -; CDR3: CASSLEAGNTEAFF; DNA: TGTGCCAGCAGCTTAGAGGCCGGGAACACTGAAGCTTTCTTT
J: TRBJ2-3; V: TRBV5-4; D: TRBD1; size: -; CDR3: CASIKGTEVTDTQYF; DNA: TGTGCCAGTATAAAAGGGACAGAAGTCACAGATACGCAGTATTTT
J: TRBJ2-5; V: TRBV2; D: -; size: -; CDR3: CASIPRTVGGAQYF; DNA: TGTGCCAGCATTCCCAGGACGGTCGGAGGTGCCCAGTACTTC
J: TRBJ2-3; V: TRBV19; D: TRBD2; size: once; CDR3: CATRWGGSTDTQYF; DNA: TGTGCCACCCGATGGGGGGGTAGCACAGATACGCAGTATTTT
J: TRBJ2-1; V: TRBV5-1; D: -; size: -; CDR3: CASSLVPGSEQFF; DNA: TGCGCCAGCAGCTTGGTCCCAGGTAGTGAGCAGTTCTTC
J: TRBJ1-1; V: TRBV6-5; D: TRBD1; size: once; CDR3: CASRTGWTEAFF; DNA: TGTGCCAGCAGGACAGGGTGGACTGAAGCTTTCTTT
J: TRBJ1-2; V: TRBV4-1; D: -; size: -; CDR3: CASSNREGLDGYTF; DNA: TGCGCCAGCAGTAACCGGGAGGGGCTAGATGGCTACACCTTC
J: TRBJ2-3; V: TRBV5-1; D: -; size: -; CDR3: CASTLGGGTDTQYF; DNA: TGCGCCAGCACGCTCGGAGGGGGCACAGATACGCAGTATTTT
J: TRBJ2-3; V: TRBV2; D: TRBD2; size: -; CDR3: CARAGTSSTDTQYF; DNA: TGTGCCAGAGCCGGGACTAGCTCCACAGATACGCAGTATTTT
J: TRBJ1-2; V: TRBV12-5; D: -; size: -; CDR3: CASGTFLGNYGYTF; DNA: TGTGCTAGTGGTACCTTCTTGGGGAACTATGGCTACACCTTC
J: TRBJ2-7; V: TRBV14; D: TRBD2; size: -; CDR3: CASSQFIAGSEQYF; DNA: TGTGCCAGCAGCCAATTTATAGCGGGATCCGAGCAGTACTTC
J: TRBJ1-2; V: TRBV30; D: -; size: -; CDR3: CAWSVPGTNYGYTF; DNA: TGTGCCTGGAGTGTACCGGGTACTAACTATGGCTACACCTTC
J: TRBJ1-5; V: TRBV30; D: -; size: -; CDR3: CAWTAGFGNQPQHF; DNA: TGTGCCTGGACCGCGGGGTTTGGCAATCAGCCCCAGCATTTT
J: TRBJ2-3; V: TRBV30; D: -; size: few; CDR3: CAWKTADTQYF; DNA: TGTGCCTGGAAAACCGCAGATACGCAGTATTTT
J: TRBJ2-5; V: TRBV18; D: -; size: -; CDR3: CASSYDGVWETQYF; DNA: TGTGCCAGCTCATATGATGGGGTTTGGGAGACCCAGTACTTC
J: TRBJ1-4; V: TRBV6-4; D: TRBD1; size: -; CDR3: CASRAGGSYNEKLFF; DNA: TGTGCCAGCAGGGCAGGGGGCTCCTATAATGAAAAACTGTTTTTT
J: TRBJ1-2; V: TRBV14; D: -; size: -; CDR3: CASSQLGNYGYTF; DNA: TGTGCCAGCAGCCAACTAGGAAACTATGGCTACACCTTC
J: TRBJ1-1; V: TRBV6-5; D: -; size: -; CDR3: CASSYGAGLSEAFF; DNA: TGTGCCAGCAGTTACGGGGCAGGGTTGTCTGAAGCTTTCTTT
J: TRBJ2-7; V: TRBV5-1; D: TRBD1; size: once; CDR3: CASSSGQASEQYF; DNA: TGCGCCAGCAGCTCGGGACAGGCGAGTGAGCAGTACTTC
J: TRBJ1-2; V: TRBV7-2; D: -; size: -; CDR3: CASSYGTSRDSVYGYTF; DNA: TGTGCCAGCAGCTATGGGACCAGTCGGGACTCGGTCTATGGCTACACCTTC
J: TRBJ1-1; V: TRBV11-2; D: -; size: -; CDR3: CASTINTEAFF; DNA: TGTGCCAGCACCATTAACACTGAAGCTTTCTTT
J: TRBJ1-1; V: TRBV15; D: -; size: -; CDR3: CATSRTNKGNTEAFF; DNA: TGTGCCACCAGCAGAACGAATAAGGGTAACACTGAAGCTTTCTTT
J: TRBJ2-2; V: TRBV6-1; D: -; size: -; CDR3: CASTSDSTGELFF; DNA: TGTGCCAGCACCTCCGACAGCACCGGGGAGCTGTTTTTT
J: TRBJ1-2; V: TRBV7-8; D: -; size: -; CDR3: CASSFTTGRGYTF; DNA: TGTGCCAGCAGCTTTACGACAGGCAGGGGCTACACCTTC